The following is a TCR beta chain sequence with its context. This record belongs to a study of shared clonotypes between healthy human individuals. Study at large: Donor composition was a couple of women and three men, aged 18 to 49. For every donor, three CD4 naive, three CD4 memory, two CD8 naive and one CD8 memory plates were used.

Sorted-subset replicate PCRs used 150 to 200 ng of genomic DNA. This amount corresponded to 33,000 or so T cell genomes. Clones were sequenced by immunoSEQ multiplex PCR, and TCRdb holds only the in-frame ones, with some missing. The repertoire includes about 1 million clones, about 75% of them detected once, and 1.5% sits in the top ten. The CDR3 runs to 13 residues. CDR1 SEHNR and CDR2 FQNEAQ come from the germline V gene (reference sequence). Trimming took 5 bases from V and 4 from J, leaving 9 bases between them. This sequence originates from a man between 18 and 35 years old in good health. This chain links TRBV7-9 with TRBJ1-3; no firm D call. The source material was memory CD4+ T cells sorted from blood. Subset: CD45RA-negative fraction. CDR3 region: CASSPVGGNTIYF. CDR3 in DNA: TGTGCCAGCAGCCCAGTAGGGGGAAACACCATATATTTT.